This T cell receptor beta chain derives from a study of CD8+ T cells in alopecia areata. There are a few counts of this clone. Gene and germline names: mouse. From the germline J gene comes the end of the CDR3, since the read stops 4 residues before it. Following extraction, RNA underwent reverse transcription to cDNA, which served as the sequencing template. The protocol was immunoSEQ multiplex PCR, while the TCRdb copy is restricted to in-frame clones and leaves out a portion. Recorded here are 200,000 to 300,000 clones, none singletons. It was with CD4, CD8alpha, NKG2D, NKG2ACE and other markers that pooled cutaneous lymph node cells were sorted. Germline-derived CDR1 and CDR2 are NSQYPW and LRSPGD (reference sequence). The CDR3 spans 14 residues.

Input material: CD4+ T cells sorted from a lymph node. The chain couples TRBV1 to TRBJ2-7; D is uncertain. This clonotype was obtained from a C3H/HeJ mouse with alopecia areata. This line is of MHC haplotype H2-k. The part of the CDR3 DNA that was read is TGCACCTGCAGTGCAGATCCGCAGTCTTAT. Protein sequence: CTCSADPQSY. The whole CDR3 is CTCSADPQSYEQYF. Full variable domain (missing parts from reference TRBV1 and TRBJ2-7): VTLLEQNPRWRLVPRGQAVNLRCILKNSQYPWMSWYQQDLQKQLQWLFTLRSPGDKEVKSLPGADYLATRVTDTELRLQVANMSQGRTLYCTCSADPQSYEQYFGPGTRLTVL.